This TCR beta chain was found in a study of blood T cell repertoires in COVID-19. Background on the study: Spain, Italy and the United States supplied samples that represented acute and convalescent COVID-19. T cells, B-cell-depleted T cells, or PBMCs supplied cDNA or gDNA.

As processed by the authors: Amplification of reference gene primers provided the estimated nucleated cell counts. Clones were read by immunoSEQ multiplex PCR, and TCRdb kept only the in-frame ones, dropping some. V, J and clone size reflect that table, while D and trimming were determined from the DNA. Counted here are approximately 300,000 clones, 85% to 95% occurring once; the ten biggest clones make up about 4.2%. Trimming took 4 bases from V and 0 from J, leaving 9 bases between them. There are 14 residues in the CDR3. CDR1 and CDR2 (germline): SGHTA, FQGNSA. The clonotype was recovered from a woman in her twenties or thirties who had been exposed to COVID-19. J is TRBJ1-1 and V is TRBV7-2, with D hard to call. Sequenced input: PBMCs or T cells enriched from blood (not recorded which). The CDR3 DNA is TGTGCCAGCAGCTCCTCCCGTATGAACACTGAAGCTTTCTTT. It translates to CASSSSRMNTEAFF.